Listed below are T cell receptor beta chains from one sample, sequenced in a study of blood T cell repertoires in COVID-19. The repertoire was sequenced with immunoSEQ multiplex PCR; TCRdb's copy has only in-frame clones and lacks some. Among hundreds of thousands of clones, 84% were seen once, and the ten largest hold 15% to 20%. The material sequenced was peripheral blood. These receptors were collected from a woman at least 80 years old with active or convalescent COVID-19. Both conserved end residues are part of each CDR3. D genes are given only for firm matches. Clone size is stated in some rows and not others, as once, few, many or a class when expanded.

J | D | V | size | DNA | CDR3
TRBJ2-4 | TRBD2 | TRBV18 | NA | TGTGCCAGCTCACCAGGAGCGGGAGGGCAATACATTCAGTACTTC | CASSPGAGGQYIQYF
TRBJ2-7 | NA | TRBV6-2/TRBV6-3 | NA | TGTGCCAGCAGCCGCGACAGGAACTCCTACGAGCAGTACTTC | CASSRDRNSYEQYF
TRBJ2-1 | TRBD1 | TRBV9 | NA | TGTGCCAGCAGCGAGACGGGACAGAACAATGAGCAGTTCTTC | CASSETGQNNEQFF
TRBJ2-1 | TRBD2 | TRBV9 | NA | TGTGCCAGCACCGATCTTAGCGGGAGGACCTACAATGAGCAGTTCTTC | CASTDLSGRTYNEQFF
TRBJ1-1 | NA | TRBV18 | once | TGTGCCAGCTCACCCATTTACACTGAAGCTTTCTTT | CASSPIYTEAFF
TRBJ1-3 | NA | TRBV3-1/TRBV3-2 | NA | TGTGCCAGCAGCCCCCCGTGGGCAGACTCTGGAAACACCATATATTTT | CASSPPWADSGNTIYF
TRBJ2-7 | TRBD1 | TRBV5-1 | NA | TGCGCCAGCAGCTTGGGTGGAACAGGGGCCCACGAGCAGTACTTC | CASSLGGTGAHEQYF
TRBJ1-1 | NA | TRBV7-9 | NA | TGTGCCAGCAGCGGGCGCGTCACTGAAGCTTTCTTT | CASSGRVTEAFF
TRBJ1-1 | TRBD1 | TRBV30 | NA | TGTGCCTGGAGTGCGGACAGGGGTCAGAGTGAAGCTTTCTTT | CAWSADRGQSEAFF
TRBJ2-1 | TRBD2 | TRBV3-1/TRBV3-2 | NA | TGTGCCAGCGGAAGCGGGAATGTCGACGGCAATGAGCAGTTCTTC | CASGSGNVDGNEQFF
TRBJ2-5 | TRBD1 | TRBV4-3 | NA | TGCGCCAGCAGCCAGGGACAGGGGGCCTTGCAAGAGACCCAGTACTTC | CASSQGQGALQETQYF
TRBJ2-2 | NA | TRBV12-5 | once | TGTGCTAGTGGTCTCTCAGGGACCGGGGAGCTGTTTTTT | CASGLSGTGELFF
TRBJ2-3 | TRBD2 | TRBV5-1 | NA | TGCGCCAGCAGCTTGGGACTAGCGGTCACAGATACGCAGTATTTT | CASSLGLAVTDTQYF
TRBJ2-3 | TRBD2 | TRBV4-3 | NA | TGCGCCAGCAGCCAAGTCGGGACTAGCGGAGATACGCAGTATTTT | CASSQVGTSGDTQYF
TRBJ1-6 | TRBD1 | TRBV14 | NA | TGTGCCAGCAGCCAAGATTATGACAGGGGTTCACCCCTCCACTTT | CASSQDYDRGSPLHF
TRBJ2-1 | NA | TRBV29-1 | NA | TGCAGCGTGGGACTGTACAATGAGCAGTTCTTC | CSVGLYNEQFF
TRBJ1-4 | NA | TRBV2 | NA | TGTGCCAGCAGTGATATAGAGACTAATGAAAAACTGTTTTTT | CASSDIETNEKLFF
TRBJ1-4 | TRBD1 | TRBV5-4 | NA | TGTGCCAGCAGCTCGGGACAGGGATGGAGGATTGAAAAACTGTTTTTT | CASSSGQGWRIEKLFF
TRBJ2-5 | TRBD1 | TRBV5-6 | NA | TGTGCCAGCAGCTTTAGAGACAGGGGAATAGAGACCCAGTACTTC | CASSFRDRGIETQYF
TRBJ2-2 | NA | TRBV10-3 | NA | TGTGCCATCAGTCTAGGCACCGGGGAGCTGTTTTTT | CAISLGTGELFF
TRBJ1-2 | NA | TRBV6-5 | NA | TGTGCCAGCCGTCGGGGATATGGCTACACCTTC | CASRRGYGYTF
TRBJ2-5 | TRBD1 | TRBV7-8 | NA | TGTGCCAGCAGCTCTTTAGGACAGGGGTCGGAGACCCAGTACTTC | CASSSLGQGSETQYF
TRBJ2-5 | NA | TRBV4-3 | NA | TGCGCCAGCAGCCCAGAGGTCCAGCGGGAGACCCAGTACTTC | CASSPEVQRETQYF
TRBJ1-5 | TRBD1 | TRBV9 | NA | TGTGCCAGCAGCGGTGAGGGGGCTTTGGGCAATCAGCCCCAGCATTTT | CASSGEGALGNQPQHF
TRBJ1-1 | TRBD1 | TRBV5-6 | NA | TGTGCCAGCAGCTTGGGGGACAGGGTATTAGGAGCTTTCTTT | CASSLGDRVLGAFF
TRBJ2-3 | NA | TRBV9 | NA | TGTGCCAGCAGCGTGGGCGGCCCAAAAAGGGGTACGCAGTATTTT | CASSVGGPKRGTQYF
TRBJ1-1 | NA | TRBV11-2 | once | TGTGCCAGCAGCCCCATAGGCAGGGCGACCGCTGAAGCTTTCTTT | CASSPIGRATAEAFF
TRBJ1-1 | NA | TRBV4-3 | NA | TGCGCCAGCAGCCAAGATGAGCAAAGGAGAGGTGAAGCTTTCTTT | CASSQDEQRRGEAFF